The clone carrying this T cell receptor beta chain was observed at least ten times. No antigen is known for it. It was with unique molecular identifiers that the TCRbeta library was prepared. TCRdb ran MiXCR on the PCR reads and lists one entry per CDR3 protein. The table includes more than 200,000 distinct CDR3 sequences, about 25% detected once. This entry is derived from a study of T-cell reconstitution after alpha-beta-depleted transplantation in children. Study-level points and caveats: Recipient T cells and thymic progenitors that survived were the source of the high TCRbeta diversity seen at day 60 in some patients.

Germline values: CDR1 SQVTM, CDR2 ANQGSEA. Trimming shortened V by 8 bases and J by 3 bases, and 15 bases separated the two germline ends. The CDR3 has 13 residues. The starting material was PBMCs, obtained before TCRalphabeta/CD19-depleted stem cell transplant. This receptor was identified in a girl aged 2-9 years with Fanconi anemia, due to receive a stem cell transplant. V is TRBV29-1 and J is TRBJ2-3; TRBD1 is a possible D gene (5 bases). CDR3 sequence (DNA): TGCAGCAAATTAGGGGTCGGGACAGATACGCAGTATTTT. Amino acid sequence: CSKLGVGTDTQYF.